This TCR beta chain was captured by sequencing in a study of blood T cell repertoires in COVID-19. The protocol was immunoSEQ multiplex PCR, while the TCRdb copy is restricted to in-frame clones and leaves out a portion. The data contain around 130,000 clones, roughly 89% of them singletons. The sequencing sample was made of peripheral blood. This sequence originates from a woman aged 45-59 years with acute or convalescent COVID-19.

The chain's CDR3 is CASSQGQTNYGYTF. In DNA, the CDR3 is TGCGCCAGCAGCCAAGGACAGACTAACTATGGCTACACCTTC. The chain carries TRBV4-3 and TRBJ1-2, with D possibly TRBD1 on 5 matching bases. The CDR3 is 14 residues long. Germline-derived CDR1 and CDR2 are LGHNA and YSLEER. Trimming took 1 base from V and 0 from J, leaving 6 bases between them.